A single sample gave rise to the 5 T cell receptor beta chains below, sequenced in a study of T cell responses to AZD1222 COVID-19 vaccine. Data came from immunoSEQ multiplex PCR; TCRdb stores just in-frame clones and leaves some out. The profile shows some 140,000 clones, 86% of them singletons. Sequencing was performed on peripheral blood, taken on day 0 of MenACWY control vaccination. The receptor source for this set is an adult in good health.

This clone was detected a few times. The chain is built from TRBV12-3 or TRBV12-4 and TRBJ1-1; 7 nucleotides align to TRBD1. There are 13 residues in the CDR3. Trimming at V came to 7 bases and at J to 2 bases, leaving 4 bases not matched to a gene. DNA for the CDR3: TGTGCCAGCAACCGACAGGGAAACACTGAAGCTTTCTTT. Protein sequence: CASNRQGNTEAFF.

The chain couples TRBV5-1 to TRBJ1-1; TRBD1 agrees at 9 bases. Germline CDR1 and CDR2: SGHRS and YFSETQ. This CDR3 comprises 14 residues. Germline trimming cut 2 bases from V and 3 bases from J; bases unmatched to any gene: 2. CDR3 bases: TGCGCCAGCAGCTTACAGGGGGCAGACACTGAAGCTTTCTTT. Protein sequence: CASSLQGADTEAFF.

This rearrangement joins TRBV9 to TRBJ2-1, with a weak D call TRBD2 (5 bases). This CDR3 spans 14 amino acids. Looked up from germline, CDR1 is SGDLS and CDR2 is YYNGEE. Trimming removed 4 bases from V and 9 bases from J, with 17 bases in between. The CDR3 bases are TGTGCCAGCAGCCCTCGCGCGGGTGAAGGTGAGCAGTTCTTC. This sequence encodes CASSPRAGEGEQFF.

This clone appeared a single time. This sequence joins TRBV4-2 and TRBJ2-7; D ambiguous. The CDR3 consists of 19 residues. The V gene lost 0 bases and the J gene lost 3 bases, with 24 bases spanning the gap. Germline-derived CDR1 and CDR2 are LGHNA and YNFKEQ. This CDR3 reads CASSQDPQDPETVHYEQYF. CDR3 coding DNA: TGTGCCAGCAGCCAAGATCCCCAAGATCCGGAGACTGTACACTACGAGCAGTACTTC.

The V and J genes are TRBV27 and TRBJ2-7; 8 bases fit TRBD1. Trimming cost V 7 bases and J 2 bases; bases outside gene matches: 4. The CDR3 length is 13 residues. Germline loops: CDR1 MNHEY, CDR2 SMNVEV (reference sequence). Written as DNA, the CDR3 is TGTGCCAGCATACCGGGACAGGCCTACGAGCAGTACGTC. This translates into CASIPGQAYEQYV.